This T cell receptor beta chain stems from a study of OX40 agonist ivuxolimab in advanced cancers. As for the study in general: Hepatocellular carcinoma, melanoma, renal cell or head and neck cancer affected the dose-escalation patients. Males comprised roughly four fifths of the group, whose mean age was roughly 60 years (range roughly 23 to 80). Having had anti-PD-1, anti-PD-L1 or anti-CTLA-4 therapy before was allowed, and under 50% had some.

The CDR3 is made up of 14 amino acids. Trimming took 8 bases from V and 1 from J, leaving 12 bases between them. Germline V gene data show CDR1 as LNHDA and CDR2 as SQIVND (reference sequence). Using immunoSEQ multiplex PCR, the repertoire was profiled, and TCRdb retains in-frame clones only, with some absent. The top ten clones hold around 3% of a sample with around 72,000 clones, roughly 88% of them seen once. This TCR was recovered from an adult with an advanced solid tumor such as melanoma, head and neck, liver or kidney cancer. The material was CD4+ or CD8+ T cells sorted from blood, obtained in a trial of the OX40 agonist ivuxolimab. This chain joins TRBV19 and TRBJ1-3; D is unclear. CDR3 sequence: CASGGLTSGNTIYF. CDR3 nucleotides: TGTGCCAGTGGCGGCCTCACATCTGGAAACACCATATATTTT.